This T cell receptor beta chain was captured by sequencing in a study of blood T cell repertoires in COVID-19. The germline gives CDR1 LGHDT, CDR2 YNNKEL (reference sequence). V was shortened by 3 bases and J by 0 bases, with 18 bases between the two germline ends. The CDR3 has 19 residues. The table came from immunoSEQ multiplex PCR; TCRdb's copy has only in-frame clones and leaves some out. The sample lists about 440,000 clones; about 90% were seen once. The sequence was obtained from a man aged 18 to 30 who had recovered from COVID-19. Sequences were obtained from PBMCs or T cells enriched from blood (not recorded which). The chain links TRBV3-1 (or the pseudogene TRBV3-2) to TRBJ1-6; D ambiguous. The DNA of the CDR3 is TGTGCCAGCAGCCACAACGACATGCTTGTTAGCTCCTATAATTCACCCCTCCACTTT. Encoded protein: CASSHNDMLVSSYNSPLHF.